This T cell receptor (beta chain) was sequenced for a study of cytomegalovirus exposure and HLA in healthy donors. Whole-study results and caveats: In an earlier analysis, in fewer than 700 donors, most V segments appeared productive either ~87% or ~30% of the time. Several of the most significant clusters were apparently associated with common viral pathogens in a later analysis.

In the case of this clone: The antigen is undetermined.

CDR3 length: 15 amino acids. Germline CDR1 and CDR2: SGHDT and YYEEEE. V lost 0 bases to trimming and J lost 9 bases, with 13 bases between them. Primers: 60 Vbeta forward and 13 Jbeta reverse. The method was immunoSEQ multiplex PCR; TCRdb's version includes in-frame clones alone and lacks a portion of them. Among around 67,000 clones listed, roughly two thirds were seen once. The gene calls are TRBV5-6 and TRBJ1-6, with TRBD1 as a possible D gene (6 bases). The sequence was obtained from a woman aged 50 to 65 in good health and CMV-seronegative. Input material: PBMCs. In DNA, the CDR3 is TGTGCCAGCAGCTTGGTCCAGGGGCTGGCTTCACCCCTCCACTTT. Translating it yields CASSLVQGLASPLHF.